Detailed here is one T cell receptor (beta chain). Its specificity is unknown. Here immunoSEQ multiplex PCR was the method, and the copy in TCRdb shows in-frame clones only, minus some. The table shows roughly 150,000 clones, with approximately 83% occurring only once. This sample is drawn from a study of T cell responses to AZD1222 COVID-19 vaccine. The CDR3 contains 17 residues. V lost 6 bases and J lost 2, with 20 bases in between. Germline CDR1 MNHEY, CDR2 SMNVEV (reference sequence). Broader study findings: Clonal diversity was possibly underestimated; the donors were predominantly white British and more often female. Spike-specific TCR breadth and depth grew following two AZD1222 doses. At 160-218 and 743-854, vaccine-associated CD4 TCRs were dominant, and they spanned spike. Repertoire collection took place solely once the T cell response had peaked.

The sequence was obtained from an adult in good health. This chain links TRBV27 with TRBJ1-5, with D hard to call. Source: peripheral blood, taken on day 0 of AZD1222 vaccination. CDR3 bases: TGTGCCAGCAGAAGGGTTGCCGGACCGCTGGGCAATCAGCCCCAGCATTTT. Encoded protein: CASRRVAGPLGNQPQHF.